Shown below are 27 T cell receptor beta chains from a single sample sequenced in a study of T cell responses to AZD1222 COVID-19 vaccine. TCRdb's copy holds only in-frame clones and misses some; the assay was immunoSEQ multiplex PCR. The sample includes 70,000 to 90,000 clones, about nine tenths of them seen just once. Sample: peripheral blood, taken 28 days after the second AZD1222 dose. All receptors come from an adult who received the AZD1222 COVID-19 vaccine.

The chain couples TRBV15 to TRBJ2-7, with D possibly being TRBD1 (5 bases). Germline values: CDR1 LNHNV, CDR2 YYDKDF (reference sequence). The CDR3 is 13 amino acids. The V gene lost 0 bases and the J gene lost 5 bases, with 8 bases spanning the gap. The CDR3 sequence: CATSRDPGNEQYF. In nucleotides, the CDR3 is TGTGCCACCAGCAGAGATCCAGGGAACGAGCAGTACTTC.

The V call is TRBV9, the J call TRBJ2-7; possibly TRBD2 for D (6 bases). Germline CDR1 SGDLS, CDR2 YYNGEE. V gave up 2 bases and J gave up 0 bases, with 9 bases separating them. The CDR3 length is 14 residues. CDR3 sequence (DNA): TGTGCCAGCAGCGTTGGGGGGAGCTCCTACGAGCAGTACTTC. This translates into CASSVGGSSYEQYF. Variable domain in full (rest from reference TRBV9 and TRBJ2-7): DSGVTQTPKHLITATGQRVTLRCSPRSGDLSVYWYQQSLDQGLQFLIQYYNGEERAKGNILERFSAQQFPDLHSELNLSSLELGDSALYFCASSVGGSSYEQYFGPGTRLTVT.

The rearrangement links TRBV5-1 to TRBJ2-1; TRBD1 matches 10 bases. V lost 3 bases and J lost 3; bases outside the gene matches: 3. The CDR3 contains 15 residues. CDR1 and CDR2 from the germline V gene are SGHRS and YFSETQ. Here the CDR3 DNA reads TGCGCCAGCAGCTGGACAGGGGGTAGCTACAATGAGCAGTTCTTC. Translating it yields CASSWTGGSYNEQFF.

The gene calls are TRBV28 and TRBJ2-5; 7 nucleotides agree with TRBD1. The V segment lost 4 bases and the J segment 5 bases; nucleotides outside the gene matches: 4. The CDR3 runs 13 residues. Per the germline V gene, CDR1 is MDHEN and CDR2 is SYDVKM. The CDR3 DNA follows: TGTGCCAGCAGTTACAGGGGCAGGGAGACCCAGTACTTC. It yields the protein CASSYRGRETQYF.

The V gene is TRBV9, the J gene TRBJ1-3; D may be TRBD1 (6 bases). Germline V gene lookup returns CDR1 SGDLS and CDR2 YYNGEE. V was clipped by 3 bases and J by 2 bases, with 15 bases between them. This CDR3 has 16 amino acids. The DNA for the CDR3 is TGTGCCAGCAGCGCGTACGGAGGGGGAACTGGAAACACCATATATTTT. Amino acids: CASSAYGGGTGNTIYF.

The chain uses TRBV27 and TRBJ2-3; D unclear. Germline lookup yields CDR1 MNHEY and CDR2 SMNVEV (reference sequence). Trimming took off 5 bases at V and 1 base at J, with 7 bases between the two ends. The CDR3 length is 13 residues. The CDR3, as DNA: TGTGCCAGCAGTGGGCAAGGCACAGATACGCAGTATTTT. Protein sequence: CASSGQGTDTQYF.

The J gene is TRBJ2-2, the V gene TRBV7-2; TRBD2 agrees at 10 bases. Germline lookup yields CDR1 SGHTA and CDR2 FQGNSA. V dropped 1 base and J dropped 5; count of bases not matched to a gene: 4. The CDR3 covers 16 residues. The CDR3 coding sequence is TGTGCCAGCAGCTTAGTAGCGGGGGGAAGGACCGGGGAGCTGTTTTTT. Its protein product is CASSLVAGGRTGELFF.

The chain couples TRBV20-1 to TRBJ2-1; the D is unclear. The CDR3 consists of 10 residues. Germline V CDR1 and CDR2: DFQATT, SNEGSKA (reference sequence). V was clipped by 6 bases and J by 6 bases, with 6 bases between them. The CDR3 is CSATANEQFF. In nucleotides, the CDR3 is TGCAGTGCCACGGCCAATGAGCAGTTCTTC.

The rearrangement uses TRBV12-2 and TRBJ1-2; the DNA was not used to check the table's D call, TRBD1. TRBV12-2 is a listed pseudogene. There are 16 residues in the CDR3. The chain's CDR3 is CASRFPGQGKVGGYTF. The CDR3 region has the DNA TGTGCAAGTCGCTTTCCAGGACAGGGAAAAGTTGGTGGCTACACCTTC.

The V and J genes are TRBV24-1 and TRBJ1-4; D possibly corresponds to TRBD1 (5 bases). The V gene lost 4 bases and the J gene lost 3 bases, with 11 bases spanning the gap. Germline CDR1 and CDR2: KGHDR and SFDVKD. The CDR3 runs to 15 residues. The chain's CDR3 is CATSEGGLSNEKLFF. CDR3 DNA sequence: TGTGCCACCAGTGAGGGGGGACTCTCTAATGAAAAACTGTTTTTT.

This chain uses TRBV4-3 with TRBJ1-2; 8 bases agree with TRBD1. The germline CDR1 and CDR2 sequences are LGHNA and YSLEER. V was clipped by 4 bases and J by 5 bases; unmatched bases: 9. The CDR3 covers 15 residues. The CDR3 coding sequence is TGCGCCAGCAGCCTAGACTCAGGGGGCGTTTATGGCTACACCTTC. It yields the protein CASSLDSGGVYGYTF.

The count of this clone is one. The chain uses TRBV3-1 (or the pseudogene TRBV3-2) and TRBJ2-7; unclear D gene. The V and J ends lost 1 base and 0 bases respectively, with 13 bases between them. Germline V gene data show CDR1 as LGHDT and CDR2 as YNNKEL (reference sequence). The CDR3 is made up of 16 amino acids. The CDR3 DNA is TGTGCCAGCAGCCAAGGCTGGACCGGATCCTCCTACGAGCAGTACTTC. It encodes CASSQGWTGSSYEQYF.

The V gene is TRBV7-2, the J gene TRBJ2-7; D might be TRBD1 (7 bases). CDR1 and CDR2 from the germline V gene are SGHTA and FQGNSA. The CDR3 is 15 amino acids. Trimming shortened V by 1 base and J by 3 bases, and 13 bases separated the two germline ends. The CDR3 spells CASSLVAGQSYEQYF. The CDR3 nucleotides are TGTGCCAGCAGCTTAGTGGCGGGACAGAGCTACGAGCAGTACTTC.

The chain combines TRBV7-9 with TRBJ1-4; the D is unclear. There are 12 residues in the CDR3. V gave up 10 bases and J gave up 10 bases, with 16 bases separating them. The germline gives CDR1 SEHNR, CDR2 FQNEAQ (reference sequence). CDR3 bases: TGTGCCATCGCCGGGCGGCTTGGAAAACTGTTTTTT. It codes for CAIAGRLGKLFF.

This clone occurred a few times. J is TRBJ1-1 and V is TRBV30; unclear D gene. This CDR3 is 13 amino acids long. Germline CDR1 and CDR2: GTSNPN and SVGIG (reference sequence). V was shortened by 3 bases and J by 2 bases, with 10 bases between the two germline ends. The CDR3 coding sequence is TGTGCCTGGAGGGCCAGGTCCAACACTGAAGCTTTCTTT. This gives the protein CAWRARSNTEAFF.

The V call is TRBV7-2, the J call TRBJ1-5; D unresolved. V shed 1 base and J shed 3 bases, with 7 bases lying between them. The CDR3 has 14 residues. Germline loops: CDR1 SGHTA, CDR2 FQGNSA. The CDR3 spells CASSLEGYNQPQHF. In DNA form, the CDR3 reads TGTGCCAGCAGCTTAGAGGGATACAATCAGCCCCAGCATTTT.

This clone has only one observation. The chain has TRBV6-5 and TRBJ1-2; 10 bases line up with TRBD1. Germline trimming cut 6 bases from V and 3 bases from J; bases unmatched to any gene: 7. The CDR3 contains 15 residues. From germline, CDR1 is MNHEY and CDR2 SVGAGI. The DNA for the CDR3 is TGTGCCAGCAGCCCAAGGACAGGGGGAGACTATGGCTACACCTTC. It codes for CASSPRTGGDYGYTF.

The V and J genes are TRBV27 and TRBJ2-3, with 8 bases fitting TRBD1. This CDR3 is 19 amino acids long. The trim removed 2 bases at V and 2 bases at J, leaving 15 bases unmatched. Germline V gene data show CDR1 as MNHEY and CDR2 as SMNVEV (reference sequence). The CDR3 reads CASSLSQGAQRIYTDTQYF. The CDR3 bases are TGTGCCAGCAGTTTAAGTCAGGGGGCGCAACGTATATACACAGATACGCAGTATTTT.

This chain links TRBV6-2 or TRBV6-3 with TRBJ1-2; possibly TRBD1 for D (6 bases). Trimming cost V 5 bases and J 5 bases, with 15 bases left between them. The CDR3 spans 14 residues. Germline V gene sequence: CDR1 MNHEY, CDR2 SVGEGT. DNA for the CDR3: TGTGCCAGCAGTCCCGGGACAACGATTTATGGCTACACCTTC. Amino acid sequence: CASSPGTTIYGYTF.

The chain joins TRBV6-6 to TRBJ2-2; the D call may be TRBD1 or TRBD2 (6 bases each). Trimming cost V 2 bases and J 4 bases, with 11 bases left between them. The CDR3 totals 15 residues. CDR1 MNHNY and CDR2 SVGAGI come from the germline V gene (reference sequence). The CDR3 region has the DNA TGTGCCAGCAGTTACGCCAGGGGAGGCACCGGGGAGCTGTTTTTT. This encodes CASSYARGGTGELFF.

The genes are TRBV28 and TRBJ2-5; the match to TRBD2 covers 10 bases. Germline loops: CDR1 MDHEN, CDR2 SYDVKM. The CDR3 sequence is 15 residues long. Losses at the gene ends were 5 bases for V and 3 bases for J; bases not matched to a gene: 6. CDR3 amino acids: CASSKHGLAEETQYF. CDR3 bases: TGTGCCAGCAGTAAACACGGACTAGCGGAAGAGACCCAGTACTTC.

This clone has only a few counts. The genes are TRBV7-2 and TRBJ1-1, with unresolved D. This CDR3 is 13 amino acids long. Germline CDR1 is SGHTA and CDR2 is FQGNSA. V dropped 5 bases and J dropped 3 bases, with 10 bases sitting between them. This CDR3 reads CASSPLGYTEAFF. CDR3 coding DNA: TGTGCCAGCAGCCCACTGGGTTACACTGAAGCTTTCTTT. Supplemented by reference TRBV7-2 and TRBJ1-1, the full variable domain reads GAGVSQSPSNKVTEKGKDVELRCDPISGHTALYWYRQSLGQGLEFLIYFQGNSAPDKSGLPSDRFSAERTGGSVSTLTIQRTQQEDSAVYLCASSPLGYTEAFFGQGTRLTVV.

This clone was counted once. The rearrangement links TRBV30 to TRBJ1-2; D might be TRBD1 (6 bases). The CDR3 length is 13 residues. Germline V gene lookup returns CDR1 GTSNPN and CDR2 SVGIG (reference sequence). CDR3 in DNA: TGTGCTTTCGGGGTGGACAGCGGCTATGGCTACACCTTC. It specifies CAFGVDSGYGYTF. The entire variable domain, with the rest obtained from reference TRBV30 and TRBJ1-2, is as follows: SQTIHQWPATLVQPVGSPLSLECTVEGTSNPNLYWYRQAAGRGLQLLFYSVGIGQISSEVPQNLSASRPQDRQFILSSKKLLLSDSGFYLCAFGVDSGYGYTFGSGTRLTVV.

J is TRBJ1-2 and V is TRBV7-2; D is possibly TRBD1 (5 bases). Germline-derived CDR1 and CDR2 are SGHTA and FQGNSA. V lost 5 bases to trimming and J lost 7 bases, with 20 bases between them. This CDR3 has 15 amino acids. Written as DNA, the CDR3 is TGTGCCAGCAGCCACGGAGGGGCCGCCAGCCTTGGCTACACCTTC. It encodes CASSHGGAASLGYTF.

The rearrangement uses TRBV6-5 and TRBJ1-1, with D possibly TRBD1 on 6 matching bases. V gave up 6 bases and J gave up 5 bases, with 13 bases separating them. CDR1 is MNHEY and CDR2 is SVGAGI in the germline V gene. This CDR3 has 13 amino acids. CDR3 sequence reads: CASRRGAQTEAFF. The DNA for the CDR3 is TGTGCCAGCAGGAGGGGGGCGCAGACTGAAGCTTTCTTT.

The rearrangement joins TRBV18 to TRBJ1-4; possibly TRBD1 for D (6 bases). The germline CDR1 and CDR2 sequences are KGHSH and LQKENI. CDR3 length equals 17 residues. The germline V and J ends were trimmed by 0 bases and 5 bases, with 16 bases remaining between them. The CDR3 bases are TGTGCCAGCTCACCACCGAATTTGGGGGCCACGAATGAAAAACTGTTTTTT. It codes for CASSPPNLGATNEKLFF.

The chain has TRBV11-3 and TRBJ2-5, with D possibly TRBD2 on 7 matching bases. V was cut by 3 bases and J by 6 bases, with 11 bases left in between. The germline V gene has CDR1 SGHNT and CDR2 YENEEA. The CDR3 contains 13 residues. CDR3 region: CASSLGGGQTQYF. In nucleotides, the CDR3 is TGTGCCAGCAGCTTGGGCGGGGGCCAGACCCAGTACTTC.